These 17 T cell receptor beta chains were all obtained from the same sample, sequenced in a study of cytomegalovirus exposure and HLA in healthy donors. The PCR was carried out with 60 Vbeta primers and 13 Jbeta primers. Measured with immunoSEQ multiplex PCR; TCRdb has only the in-frame clones, and not every one. Counted here are fewer than 250,000 clones, over 60% occurring once; the ten biggest clones make up approximately 2%. Sample: PBMCs. The receptors come from a male donor in good health and CMV-seronegative.

V is TRBV4-2 and J is TRBJ1-1, with D hard to call. The CDR3 is 14 residues long. Germline CDR1 is LGHNA and CDR2 is YNFKEQ. The V gene lost 0 bases and the J gene lost 4 bases, with 9 bases spanning the gap. The CDR3, as DNA: TGTGCCAGCAGCCAAGATATATCTAGCACTGAAGCTTTCTTT. Translated, it gives CASSQDISSTEAFF.

V usage is TRBV9 and J usage is TRBJ2-3; D is possibly TRBD2 (6 bases). The germline V and J ends were trimmed by 3 bases and 2 bases, with 10 bases remaining between them. Germline CDR1 and CDR2: SGDLS and YYNGEE. This CDR3 has 14 amino acids. Here the CDR3 DNA reads TGTGCCAGCAGCGCCCGCGGGACCACAGATACGCAGTATTTT. Translating it yields CASSARGTTDTQYF.

The chain has TRBV6-5 and TRBJ1-5, with 7 nucleotides matching TRBD1. The V gene end was trimmed by 5 bases and the J gene end by 0 bases; junction bases not matched to a gene: 4. This CDR3 region has 15 residues. Looked up from germline, CDR1 is MNHEY and CDR2 is SVGAGI. In DNA form, the CDR3 reads TGTGCCAGCAGTACGACAGGGTATAGCAATCAGCCCCAGCATTTT. This encodes CASSTTGYSNQPQHF.

The V gene is TRBV28, the J gene TRBJ2-7; 7 nucleotides match TRBD2. The CDR3 runs 14 residues. The trim removed 5 bases at V and 0 bases at J, leaving 4 bases unmatched. The germline gives CDR1 MDHEN, CDR2 SYDVKM. The chain's CDR3 is CASSIGGSSYEQYF. The CDR3 nucleotides are TGTGCCAGCAGTATCGGCGGGAGCTCCTACGAGCAGTACTTC.

J is TRBJ2-3 and V is TRBV10-3, with D hard to call. This CDR3 contains 15 residues. V lost 10 bases, J lost 1 base, and 18 bases lay in between. Per the germline V gene, CDR1 is ENHRY and CDR2 is SYGVKD. The CDR3 DNA is TGTGCCACCCAAGACAAACTTGGCGGCACAGATACGCAGTATTTT. The encoded protein is CATQDKLGGTDTQYF.

The V and J genes are TRBV28 and TRBJ2-3; TRBD2 matches at 12 bases. Germline V gene sequence: CDR1 MDHEN, CDR2 SYDVKM. There are 15 residues in the CDR3. With V trimmed by 6 bases and J by 5 bases, 6 bases remained unmatched. The CDR3 reads CASRTSGGRKDTQYF. The CDR3 DNA reads TGTGCCAGCAGAACTAGCGGGGGGCGGAAAGATACGCAGTATTTT. The full variable domain, with the rest looked up from reference TRBV28 and TRBJ2-3, is DVKVTQSSRYLVKRTGEKVFLECVQDMDHENMFWYRQDPGLGLRLIYFSYDVKMKEKGDIPEGYSVSREKKERFSLILESASTNQTSMYLCASRTSGGRKDTQYFGPGTRLTVL.

The rearrangement uses TRBV9 and TRBJ2-1; D gene uncertain. This CDR3 spans 15 amino acids. CDR1 and CDR2 (germline): SGDLS, YYNGEE. Trimming took off 0 bases at V and 9 bases at J, with 16 bases between the two ends. The CDR3 DNA follows: TGTGCCAGCAGCGTAGTCCTAGATCCGTCGCGTGAGCAGTTCTTC. Translated, it gives CASSVVLDPSREQFF.

CDR3: CASSPRQGMNTEAFF. CDR3 DNA sequence: TGTGCCAGCAGCCCCCGACAGGGAATGAACACTGAAGCTTTCTTT. The rearrangement links TRBV7-2 to TRBJ1-1; 7 bases map to TRBD1. After removal of 5 bases from V and 0 bases from J, the junction contained 6 bases not matched to a gene. This CDR3 spans 15 amino acids. The V gene's germline CDR1 is SGHTA and CDR2 FQGNSA.

The CDR3 DNA follows: TGCGCCAGCAGCCCTGAGGCGGTAAACTATGGCTACACCTTC. Its translation is CASSPEAVNYGYTF. The chain carries TRBV5-1 and TRBJ1-2; D is ambiguous. Germline-derived CDR1 and CDR2 are SGHRS and YFSETQ. The CDR3 runs to 14 residues. The V end lost 4 bases, the J end lost 2 bases, and 12 bases lay between the germline ends.

The chain joins TRBV10-3 to TRBJ2-1; TRBD1 agrees at 9 bases. CDR3 length: 14 residues. Trimming cost V 4 bases and J 4 bases; bases outside gene matches: 2. The germline CDR1 and CDR2 sequences are ENHRY and SYGVKD. This CDR3 reads CAISVGTGYNEQFF. DNA of the CDR3: TGTGCCATCAGTGTGGGGACAGGGTACAATGAGCAGTTCTTC.

The chain combines TRBV5-1 with TRBJ2-7; D is possibly TRBD1 (5 bases). The germline V gene has CDR1 SGHRS and CDR2 YFSETQ. Trimming stripped 0 bases from V and 5 bases from J, with 12 bases between. There are 14 residues in the CDR3. In nucleotides, the CDR3 is TGCGCCAGCAGCTTGGCGGCAGGGTACGACGAGCAGTACTTC. Translating gives CASSLAAGYDEQYF.

This chain joins TRBV28 and TRBJ2-1, with TRBD2 identical over 9 bases. Germline CDR1 and CDR2: MDHEN and SYDVKM. This CDR3 has 17 residues. V lost 2 bases to trimming and J lost 2 bases; unmatched junction nucleotides: 7. CDR3 bases: TGTGCCAGCAGTTTACCGGCTAGCGGGAACCCCTACAATGAGCAGTTCTTC. Translation: CASSLPASGNPYNEQFF. The full variable domain, rest sourced from reference TRBV28 and TRBJ2-1, is DVKVTQSSRYLVKRTGEKVFLECVQDMDHENMFWYRQDPGLGLRLIYFSYDVKMKEKGDIPEGYSVSREKKERFSLILESASTNQTSMYLCASSLPASGNPYNEQFFGPGTRLTVL.

The chain uses TRBV7-2 and TRBJ2-3; 12 bases fit TRBD2. The CDR3 length is 17 residues. From germline, CDR1 is SGHTA and CDR2 FQGNSA. Trimming took 4 bases from V and 5 from J; bases not matched to a gene: 10. The CDR3 reads CASSSSASGGDKDTQYF. The CDR3 bases are TGTGCCAGCAGCTCCTCGGCTAGCGGGGGGGATAAAGATACGCAGTATTTT.

The V call is TRBV10-3, the J call TRBJ2-5, with 13 positions matching TRBD2. The CDR3 is 18 amino acids. After removal of 5 bases from V and 5 bases from J, the junction contained 14 bases not matched to a gene. Germline loops: CDR1 ENHRY, CDR2 SYGVKD. The CDR3 loop reads CAISLTSGGANSVETQYF. The CDR3 DNA reads as TGTGCCATCAGTCTCACTAGCGGGGGGGCCAATTCGGTGGAGACCCAGTACTTC.

V gene TRBV15 combines with J gene TRBJ1-5; D gene ambiguous. The CDR3 runs to 16 residues. Germline V gives CDR1 LNHNV, CDR2 YYDKDF (reference sequence). The V gene lost 0 bases and the J gene lost 0 bases, with 9 bases spanning the gap. The CDR3 region has the DNA TGTGCCACCAGCAGAGATCGACGACTTAGCAATCAGCCCCAGCATTTT. This translates into CATSRDRRLSNQPQHF.

The chain uses TRBV9 and TRBJ2-6, with D possibly being TRBD1 (7 bases). V shed 0 bases and J shed 2 bases, with 12 bases lying between them. Looked up from germline, CDR1 is SGDLS and CDR2 is YYNGEE. CDR3 length equals 17 residues. CDR3 protein: CASSVGQGGPGANVLTF. CDR3 DNA sequence: TGTGCCAGCAGCGTAGGACAGGGAGGCCCTGGGGCCAACGTCCTGACTTTC.

This clone was observed once. The CDR3 nucleotides are TGTGCCACCAGCAGGGATGGGGCCCAAGAGACCCAGTACTTC. Residues: CATSRDGAQETQYF. The rearrangement links TRBV15 to TRBJ2-5, with D maybe TRBD1 (5 bases). Between the trimmed V and J ends, which lost 3 bases and 1 base, there was a span of 9 bases. The CDR3 length is 14 residues. Looked up from germline, CDR1 is LNHNV and CDR2 is YYDKDF (reference sequence).